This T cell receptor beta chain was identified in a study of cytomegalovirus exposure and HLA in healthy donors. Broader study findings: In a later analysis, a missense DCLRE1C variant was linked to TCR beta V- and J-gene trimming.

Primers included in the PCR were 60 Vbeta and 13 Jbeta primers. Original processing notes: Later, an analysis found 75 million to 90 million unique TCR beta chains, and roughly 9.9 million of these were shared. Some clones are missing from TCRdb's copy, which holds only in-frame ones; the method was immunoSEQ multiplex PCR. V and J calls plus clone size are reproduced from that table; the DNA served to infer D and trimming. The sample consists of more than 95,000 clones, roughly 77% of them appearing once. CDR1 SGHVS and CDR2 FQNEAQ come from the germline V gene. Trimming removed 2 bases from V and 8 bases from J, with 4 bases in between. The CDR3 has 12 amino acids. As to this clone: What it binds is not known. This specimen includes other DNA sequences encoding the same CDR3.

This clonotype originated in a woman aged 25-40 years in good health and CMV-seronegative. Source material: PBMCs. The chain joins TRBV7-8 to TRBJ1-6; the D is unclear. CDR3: CASSLRDSPLHF. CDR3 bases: TGTGCCAGCAGCTTACGGGATTCACCCCTCCACTTT.